The rows below give T cell receptor beta chains drawn from one sample of a study of T cells after yellow fever vaccination. TCRdb recomputed calls from the 5' RACE reads with MiXCR, one row per CDR3 protein. There are 450,000 to 600,000 distinct CDR3 sequences in the sample; about 13% occur only once, and about 14% lies in the top ten. The specimen comprised PBMCs, sampled on the day of the yellow fever booster vaccination. The receptor source for this set is a man aged 30 to 45 who received the YFV17D yellow fever vaccine. The CDR3 runs from the conserved cysteine through the conserved F or W. D genes are given only for firm matches. Clone size appears in some rows only: once, few, many, or a class for an expanded clone.

D	size	V	J	DNA	CDR3
-	few	TRBV9	TRBJ1-6	TGTGCCAGCAGCCCTTCGGCGGGGGGTTTTAGTTCACCCCTCCACTTT	CASSPSAGGFSSPLHF
-	-	TRBV5-1	TRBJ2-7	TGCGCCAGCAGCTATGGTCAGTACGAGCAGTACTTC	CASSYGQYEQYF
-	few	TRBV6-5	TRBJ2-2	TGTGCCAGCAGACACCGGGACTCCAGCGGGGAGCTGTTTTTT	CASRHRDSSGELFF
TRBD1	-	TRBV5-1	TRBJ2-4	TGCGCCAGCAGCCCGACCGGGACAGGGCCCGGGGACATTCAGTACTTC	CASSPTGTGPGDIQYF
-	-	TRBV20-1	TRBJ2-7	TGCAGTGCCCACAGGGACAACTACGAGCAGTACTTC	CSAHRDNYEQYF
-	many	TRBV5-1	TRBJ2-1	TGCGCCAGCAGCGGCGGCCCCTACAATGAGCAGTTCTTC	CASSGGPYNEQFF
-	-	TRBV27	TRBJ1-1	TGTGCCAGCAGTTTATCTGGAGGCCCAAGCACTGAAGCTTTCTTT	CASSLSGGPSTEAFF
TRBD1	-	TRBV12-3/TRBV12-4	TRBJ2-2	TGTGCCAGCAGTTCCCCCCGACAGGGGAGGAGCGGGGAGCTGTTTTTT	CASSSPRQGRSGELFF
-	few	TRBV6-2/TRBV6-3	TRBJ2-7	TGTGCCAGCAGTTACCGGTTGGGACAACACTACGAGCAGTACTTC	CASSYRLGQHYEQYF
TRBD2	-	TRBV20-1	TRBJ2-7	TGCAGTGCGGTCGGGGGGTGGGGAAGGACGGACGAGCAGTACTTC	CSAVGGWGRTDEQYF
-	many	TRBV11-2	TRBJ2-6	TGTGCCAGCAGCTTAGGACAAGACCGCTCCCGGACCTCTGGGGCCAACGTCCTGACTTTC	CASSLGQDRSRTSGANVLTF
-	few	TRBV27	TRBJ1-2	TGTGCCAGCAGTTCGACCCCCCGGTCGTATGGCTACACCTTC	CASSSTPRSYGYTF
-	many	TRBV5-1	TRBJ2-1	TGCGCCAGCAGCTTGGCCCTACGGGATCCCATCCCCTCCTACAATGAGCAGTTCTTC	CASSLALRDPIPSYNEQFF
-	many	TRBV7-2	TRBJ2-5	TGTGCCAGCAGCCCCGGGAGAGGGGAGACCCAGTACTTC	CASSPGRGETQYF
-	-	TRBV5-1	TRBJ2-2	TGCGCCAGCAGCTTGGCGGTGGGAACTGTCACCGGGGAGCTGTTTTTT	CASSLAVGTVTGELFF
-	-	TRBV29-1	TRBJ1-2	TGCAGCGCTCATGGAGCCTATGGCTACACCTTC	CSAHGAYGYTF
TRBD2	many	TRBV7-2	TRBJ2-1	TGTGCCAGCAGCCCGGGACTAGCGGGAGCGATTGAGCAGTTCTTC	CASSPGLAGAIEQFF
-	-	TRBV7-6	TRBJ2-2	TGTGCCAGCAGCTCCCCGACGGTGTACACCGGGGAGCTGTTTTTT	CASSSPTVYTGELFF
-	-	TRBV7-7	TRBJ2-5	TGTGCCAGCAGCGGAGGCGCGAAAGAGACCCAGTACTTC	CASSGGAKETQYF
-	few	TRBV3-1	TRBJ2-2	TGTGCCAGCAGCCAAGCTTCGGAGCGAAGGACCGGGGAGCTGTTTTTT	CASSQASERRTGELFF
TRBD1	-	TRBV4-3	TRBJ2-1	TGCGCCAGCAGCCAAGCAGGACAGGCATACAATGAGCAGTTCTTC	CASSQAGQAYNEQFF
-	few	TRBV28	TRBJ2-7	TGTGCCAGCAGTCCCCCCCCCCAAGGGGAGCAGTACTTC	CASSPPPQGEQYF
-	few	TRBV7-2	TRBJ2-1	TGTGCCAGCAGCTTAGGCCCCGGAGCGGCCAGCTACAATGAGCAGTTCTTC	CASSLGPGAASYNEQFF
-	few	TRBV24-1	TRBJ2-2	TGTGCCACCAGTTCCTTGACTCATGCCGGGGAGCTGTTTTTT	CATSSLTHAGELFF
TRBD2	few	TRBV12-5	TRBJ2-3	TGTGCTAGTGGCCCAAGACTAGCGGGAGAGACAGATACGCAGTATTTT	CASGPRLAGETDTQYF